This T cell receptor beta chain is from a study of blood T cell repertoires in COVID-19. Across the whole study: Italy, Spain and the United States were the sources of the convalescent and acute COVID-19 samples. Sample material is recorded as cDNA or gDNA derived from T cells, B-cell-depleted T cells, or PBMCs.

The CDR3 runs to 16 residues. Per germline, CDR1 MNHEY and CDR2 SVGAGI. The V gene lost 3 bases and the J gene lost 0 bases, with 12 bases spanning the gap. Authors' data handling: Estimated nucleated cell counts came from reference gene primer amplification. TCRdb's table, derived via immunoSEQ multiplex PCR, lists solely in-frame clones and lacks some. The V and J calls and clone size were taken over from that table, and D and trimming were inferred from the DNA. This repertoire shows roughly 200,000 clones, around four fifths found once; its top ten account for roughly 20%. Source material: peripheral blood. This TCR was sampled from a woman older than 75 with active or convalescent COVID-19. V is TRBV6-5 and J is TRBJ2-1; TRBD2 might be the D (5 bases). This CDR3 reads CASSYILGSSYNEQFF. CDR3 nucleotides: TGTGCCAGCAGTTATATTCTAGGGAGCTCCTACAATGAGCAGTTCTTC.